Each of the 28 T cell receptor beta chains below was sequenced from the same sample in a study of response to subunit inactivated influenza vaccine (dated by TCRdb to between 2018 and 2020). Receptor amplification or capture employed RT-PCR. The reads were generated on an Illumina HiSeq 2500. TCRdb reran the public reads through fastp at Q25 and MiXCR, keeping productive beta chains. CDR3 protein sequences are deduplicated, and each keeps its most common genes and DNA. This sample lists around 850,000 distinct CDR3 sequences; around 20% were detected once. The ten largest clones represent roughly a tenth of the sample. Sequences were derived from PBMCs from blood, sampled 4 to 6 days after vaccination. Source of these receptors: a man over 45 who received an inactivated influenza vaccine. Donor details come from another sample of the same person, matched by shared clones.

In this sample, this clonotype turned up a few times. The chain has TRBV7-2 and TRBJ2-3; no clear D. The CDR3 extends over 14 amino acids. The germline CDR1 and CDR2 sequences are SGHTA and FQGNSA. Deletions cut 4 bases from V and 4 bases from J, with 12 bases between. CDR3 sequence: CASSSPPLADTQYF. In DNA, the CDR3 is TGTGCCAGCAGCTCCCCTCCCCTCGCAGATACGCAGTATTTT.

V is TRBV28 and J is TRBJ2-7; D not certain. The CDR3 length is 12 residues. Trimming shortened V by 6 bases and J by 6 bases, and 12 bases separated the two germline ends. Germline V CDR1 and CDR2: MDHEN, SYDVKM. CDR3: CASSIGSTEQYF. CDR3 in DNA: TGTGCCAGCAGCATCGGGTCTACCGAGCAGTACTTC.

The V and J genes are TRBV29-1 and TRBJ2-3; D might be TRBD2 (6 bases). Germline-derived CDR1 and CDR2 are SQVTM and ANQGSEA. Trimming removed 3 bases at V and 1 base at J, with 11 bases between. CDR3 size: 14 residues. Here the CDR3 reads CSVDYRGGTDTQYF. CDR3 in DNA: TGCAGCGTTGATTATCGCGGGGGCACAGATACGCAGTATTTT.

The rearrangement uses TRBV11-2 and TRBJ2-4; D unresolved. Germline V CDR1 and CDR2: SGHAT, FQNNGV. V gave up 5 bases and J gave up 1 base, with 9 bases separating them. The CDR3 covers 14 residues. CDR3 loop: CASSQGMAKNIQYF. CDR3 DNA: TGTGCCAGCAGCCAAGGAATGGCCAAAAACATTCAGTACTTC.

This clonotype was found a few times. This rearrangement joins TRBV28 to TRBJ2-7, with 7 positions matching TRBD2. The junction had 10 bases not matched to a gene; V was cut back by 8 bases and J by 3 bases. This CDR3 has 14 residues. Germline loops: CDR1 MDHEN, CDR2 SYDVKM. Here the CDR3 reads CASYPGTSDYEQYF. The DNA for the CDR3 is TGTGCCAGCTATCCCGGCACTAGCGACTACGAGCAGTACTTC.

This clonotype was picked up a small number of times. V and J are TRBV4-3 and TRBJ2-5; D is ambiguous. There are 12 residues in the CDR3. Trimming left V 5 bases short and J 5 bases short, with 9 bases between. Germline CDR1 and CDR2: LGHNA and YSLEER. CDR3 DNA sequence: TGCGCCAGCAGCAAGGTGGTGGAGACCCAGTACTTC. Translated: CASSKVVETQYF.

This sequence joins TRBV28 and TRBJ2-1; D ambiguous. Germline V lookup: CDR1 MDHEN, CDR2 SYDVKM. This CDR3 comprises 14 residues. V was shortened by 10 bases and J by 0 bases, with 13 bases between the two germline ends. CDR3 sequence (DNA): TGTGCCACCTATCGCCCTGGCTCCTACAATGAGCAGTTCTTC. This sequence encodes CATYRPGSYNEQFF.

The V gene is TRBV12-3 or TRBV12-4, the J gene TRBJ1-1, with D hard to call. With 7 bases removed from V and 1 base from J, the gap between germline ends came to 13 bases. The CDR3 consists of 14 residues. This CDR3 reads CASMVGITNTEAFF. The CDR3 DNA follows: TGTGCCAGCATGGTAGGGATAACGAACACTGAAGCTTTCTTT.

This clonotype showed up many times. CDR3 sequence: CSVYSGGLNYGYTF. As DNA, the CDR3 is TGCAGCGTTTATTCAGGGGGTTTAAACTATGGCTACACCTTC. The chain uses TRBV29-1 and TRBJ1-2; 7 bases agree with TRBD1. In germline, CDR1 is SQVTM, CDR2 ANQGSEA. Trimming at V came to 5 bases and at J to 2 bases, leaving 8 bases not matched to a gene. This CDR3 has 14 residues. The whole variable domain, remainder taken from reference TRBV29-1 and TRBJ1-2, is SAVISQKPSRDICQRGTSLTIQCQVDSQVTMMFWYRQQPGQSLTLIATANQGSEATYESGFVIDKFPISRPNLTFSTLTVSNMSPEDSSIYLCSVYSGGLNYGYTFGSGTRLTVV.

The table lists this clonotype with a count of one. This sequence joins TRBV20-1 and TRBJ1-5; tentatively, D is TRBD1 (5 bases). The ends were cut back, 4 bases at V and 2 bases at J, with 12 bases in the middle. Germline-derived CDR1 and CDR2 are DFQATT and SNEGSKA (reference sequence). This CDR3 is built from 14 residues. Here the CDR3 reads CSAMQGNGNQPQHF. CDR3 nucleotides: TGCAGTGCTATGCAGGGAAACGGCAATCAGCCCCAGCATTTT.

The rearrangement links TRBV18 to TRBJ1-1; a weak D match, TRBD1 (5 bases). The germline CDR1 and CDR2 sequences are KGHSH and LQKENI. Trimming shortened V by 2 bases and J by 7 bases, and 11 bases separated the two germline ends. The CDR3 is 13 amino acids. The CDR3: CASSPTPTVEAFF. CDR3 sequence (DNA): TGTGCCAGCTCACCAACTCCGACAGTTGAAGCTTTCTTT.

The CDR3 loop is CATSRGSPGLHTQYF. The CDR3 DNA reads as TGTGCCACCAGCAGGGGTTCTCCGGGACTGCATACGCAGTATTTT. The gene calls are TRBV15 and TRBJ2-3; weak D call: TRBD2 (6 bases). The CDR3 covers 15 residues. Germline CDR1 LNHNV, CDR2 YYDKDF (reference sequence). V dropped 3 bases and J dropped 7 bases, with 17 bases sitting between them. The full variable domain, in which reference TRBV15 and TRBJ2-3 provide the parts outside the CDR3, is DAMVIQNPRYQVTQFGKPVTLSCSQTLNHNVMYWYQQKSSQAPKLLFHYYDKDFNNEADTPDNFQSRRPNTSFCFLDIRSPGLGDTAMYLCATSRGSPGLHTQYFGPGTRLTVL.

Many counts were recorded for this clonotype. The chain carries TRBV15 and TRBJ2-1, with 10 positions matching TRBD2. CDR1 and CDR2 from the germline V gene are LNHNV and YYDKDF (reference sequence). V gave up 1 base and J gave up 10 bases; unmatched junction bases: 13. The CDR3 contains 17 residues. The CDR3 nucleotides read TGTGCCACCAGCAGAGGTTTCGCCGGGACTAGCGCGAGCGAGCAGTTCTTC. This translates into CATSRGFAGTSASEQFF. The full variable domain, in which reference TRBV15 and TRBJ2-1 provide the parts outside the CDR3, is DAMVIQNPRYQVTQFGKPVTLSCSQTLNHNVMYWYQQKSSQAPKLLFHYYDKDFNNEADTPDNFQSRRPNTSFCFLDIRSPGLGDTAMYLCATSRGFAGTSASEQFFGPGTRLTVL.

This chain uses TRBV7-9 with TRBJ2-3; TRBD2 matches at 9 bases. Germline-derived CDR1 and CDR2 are SEHNR and FQNEAQ (reference sequence). The CDR3 loop spans 17 amino acids. V was pared by 5 bases and J by 5 bases, with 14 bases of the junction left unmatched. The CDR3 DNA reads as TGTGCCAGCAGCCCTAGGAGTAGCGGGAGACCAGGAGATACGCAGTATTTT. It is translated as CASSPRSSGRPGDTQYF.

This clonotype was counted a few times. The rearrangement links TRBV5-1 to TRBJ2-3, with TRBD1 as a possible D gene (5 bases). Germline CDR1 reads SGHRS; CDR2 reads YFSETQ. The CDR3 is 14 residues long. Trimming shortened V by 6 bases and J by 1 base, and 12 bases separated the two germline ends. The CDR3 sequence is CASMGLVGTDTQYF. The CDR3 nucleotides are TGCGCCAGCATGGGGCTCGTTGGCACAGATACGCAGTATTTT.

The V and J genes are TRBV7-2 and TRBJ2-3; D uncertain. Germline CDR1 is SGHTA and CDR2 is FQGNSA. CDR3 length: 13 amino acids. V was shortened by 5 bases and J by 5 bases, with 11 bases between the two germline ends. The CDR3 sequence: CASSINSGDTQYF. The CDR3, as DNA: TGTGCCAGCAGCATCAACAGTGGAGATACGCAGTATTTT.

The chain links TRBV29-1 to TRBJ2-1, with 11 bases lining up with TRBD2. The V gene's germline CDR1 is SQVTM and CDR2 ANQGSEA. The CDR3 runs to 15 residues. The J segment lost 4 bases and the V segment lost 7 bases, leaving 9 bases of the junction unmatched. The CDR3 DNA reads TGCAGCGCGCAATCAGGGACTAGCGGATACAATGAGCAGTTCTTC. Translation: CSAQSGTSGYNEQFF.

As to this clonotype: An end of the junction differs from the germline gene, which may be a read error. The rearrangement links TRBV20-1 to TRBJ1-2; possibly TRBD1 for D (6 bases). This CDR3 spans 13 amino acids. Germline assignment: CDR1 DFQATT and CDR2 SNEGSKA (reference sequence). For the CDR3, the DNA is TGCAGTCCTAGAAGGGGGGTGGTTGATGGCTACACCTTC. It specifies CSPRRGVVDGYTF.

The sample holds a few counts of this clonotype. The chain uses TRBV5-1 and TRBJ2-5; the D gene is possibly TRBD1 (7 bases). The CDR3 sequence is 14 residues long. Germline V lookup: CDR1 SGHRS, CDR2 YFSETQ. Trimming cost V 4 bases and J 5 bases, with 15 bases left between them. For the CDR3, the DNA is TGCGCCAGCAGCGCGGGACAGCCCTTGGAGACCCAGTACTTC. Encoded protein: CASSAGQPLETQYF. Drawing the rest from reference TRBV5-1 and TRBJ2-5, the complete variable domain is KAGVTQTPRYLIKTRGQQVTLSCSPISGHRSVSWYQQTPGQGLQFLFEYFSETQRNKGNFPGRFSGRQFSNSRSEMNVSTLELGDSALYLCASSAGQPLETQYFGPGTRLLVL.

The gene calls are TRBV7-9 and TRBJ1-5; D is uncertain. The germline V and J ends were trimmed by 4 bases and 5 bases, with 12 bases remaining between them. The length of the CDR3 is 14 residues. Germline V CDR1 and CDR2: SEHNR, FQNEAQ (reference sequence). The CDR3 here is CASSSISLDQPQHF. In DNA, the CDR3 is TGTGCCAGCAGCTCTATAAGTTTGGATCAGCCCCAGCATTTT.

J is TRBJ2-7 and V is TRBV15; 7 bases match TRBD1. This CDR3 spans 15 amino acids. CDR1 and CDR2 from the germline V gene are LNHNV and YYDKDF (reference sequence). Trimming removed 0 bases from V and 3 bases from J; junction bases left unmatched: 5. CDR3 amino acids: CATSRDTGAYYEQYF. The CDR3 nucleotides are TGTGCCACCAGCAGAGATACAGGGGCCTACTACGAGCAGTACTTC.

The rearrangement joins TRBV7-2 to TRBJ2-5; 9 nucleotides match TRBD2. Germline trimming cut 5 bases from V and 3 bases from J; bases unmatched to any gene: 7. CDR1 and CDR2 from the germline V gene are SGHTA and FQGNSA. The CDR3 runs to 15 residues. CDR3 sequence reads: CASSSPGLAEETQYF. The CDR3 DNA follows: TGTGCCAGCAGCAGCCCGGGACTAGCAGAAGAGACCCAGTACTTC.

The chain combines TRBV5-1 with TRBJ2-2, with D perhaps TRBD2 (5 bases). Germline CDR1 and CDR2: SGHRS and YFSETQ. The V end was cut by 0 bases, the J end by 0 bases, with 9 bases between. The CDR3 totals 16 residues. Here the CDR3 reads CASSLVGGSNTGELFF. The CDR3 DNA follows: TGCGCCAGCAGCTTGGTAGGCGGGTCGAACACCGGGGAGCTGTTTTTT.

The CDR3 DNA reads as TGTGCCAGCAGCTTAGCCCCTAGGACTAGCGGGCCGAGCACAGATACGCAGTATTTT. Translated, it gives CASSLAPRTSGPSTDTQYF. The rearrangement uses TRBV11-1 and TRBJ2-3, with 11 bases lining up with TRBD2. This CDR3 spans 19 amino acids. Trimming took 0 bases from V and 0 from J; bases not matched to a gene: 8. CDR1 is SGHAT, CDR2 FQDESV, per germline (reference sequence). The variable domain in full, with the rest retrieved from reference TRBV11-1 and TRBJ2-3, is EAEVAQSPRYKITEKSQAVAFWCDPISGHATLYWYRQILGQGPELLVQFQDESVVDDSQLPKDRFSAERLKGVDSTLKIQPAELGDSAMYLCASSLAPRTSGPSTDTQYFGPGTRLTVL.

This clonotype was found a few times. The rearrangement joins TRBV6-1 to TRBJ1-6; TRBD1 is a possible D gene (5 bases). Germline V CDR1 and CDR2: MNHNS, SASEGT. This CDR3 comprises 16 residues. V was shortened by 3 bases and J by 10 bases, with 19 bases between the two germline ends. CDR3 in amino acids: CASSDRGQGRGSPLHF. Here the CDR3 DNA reads TGTGCCAGCAGTGATCGCGGGCAGGGACGAGGGTCACCCCTCCACTTT.

The V call is TRBV7-6, the J call TRBJ2-5; D gene uncertain. Germline-derived CDR1 and CDR2 are SGHVS and FNYEAQ. CDR3 size: 14 residues. The ends were cut back, 5 bases at V and 2 bases at J, with 12 bases in the middle. The CDR3 protein is CASSPAIGQETQYF. In nucleotides, the CDR3 is TGTGCCAGCAGCCCGGCGATTGGGCAAGAGACCCAGTACTTC.

The chain is built from TRBV20-1 and TRBJ1-5; possible D gene TRBD1, 6 bases. This CDR3 region has 13 residues. Deletions cut 3 bases from V and 4 bases from J, with 10 bases between. Looked up from germline, CDR1 is DFQATT and CDR2 is SNEGSKA (reference sequence). The CDR3 DNA is TGCAGTGCTAGGGGGGGGCAGAATCAGCCCCAGCATTTT. Amino acid sequence: CSARGGQNQPQHF.

In its sample, this clonotype was seen a few times. This rearrangement joins TRBV6-5 to TRBJ1-3, with 7 bases identical to TRBD1. With V trimmed by 6 bases and J by 15 bases, 8 bases remained unmatched. This CDR3 has 11 residues. Per germline, CDR1 MNHEY and CDR2 SVGAGI. The CDR3: CASRRGQWEYF. As DNA, the CDR3 is TGTGCCAGCAGGCGGGGACAGTGGGAATATTTT.